What follows are 18 T cell receptor beta chains derived from one specimen sequenced in a study of CD8 T cells in ankylosing spondylitis. TCRdb re-called the 5' RACE reads through MiXCR, storing one row per CDR3 protein. The sample lists 250,000 to 400,000 distinct CDR3 sequences; 9.5% to 13% were seen once. Sequencing was done on a sample of blood, either unsorted or a sorted T cell fraction (not recorded which). The receptors shown here come from a female donor with ankylosing spondylitis or in good health (not recorded which).

This clonotype was detected ten times or more. The gene calls are TRBV7-3 and TRBJ2-3; the match to TRBD1 covers 7 bases. Per germline, CDR1 SGHTA and CDR2 FQGTGA. J was trimmed by 2 bases and V by 0 bases; bases with no gene match: 2. The CDR3 is made up of 15 amino acids. In DNA, the CDR3 is TGTGCCAGCAGCTTAACCGACAGGGACACAGATACGCAGTATTTT. Protein product: CASSLTDRDTDTQYF.

There are many counts of this clonotype. The chain is built from TRBV20-1 and TRBJ2-2, with D uncertain. This CDR3 has 13 amino acids. V was shortened by 0 bases and J by 7 bases, with 9 bases between the two germline ends. Germline values: CDR1 DFQATT, CDR2 SNEGSKA (reference sequence). The CDR3 DNA reads as TGCAGTGCTAGAGATATAGGAATCGGGGAGCTGTTTTTT. Amino acids: CSARDIGIGELFF.

A remark on this clonotype: A clone one base away is much larger, so this may be a read error. The chain couples TRBV5-1 to TRBJ2-7; 7 nucleotides align to TRBD2. Germline V gene lookup returns CDR1 SGHRS and CDR2 YFSETQ. This CDR3 spans 13 amino acids. Written as DNA, the CDR3 is TGCGCCATCAGCTGGGGACTACTCTACGAGCAGTACTTC. This sequence encodes CAISWGLLYEQYF.

The chain couples TRBV7-2 to TRBJ2-1, with 11 bases matching TRBD2. This CDR3 spans 15 amino acids. The J segment lost 5 bases and the V segment lost 5 bases, leaving 5 bases of the junction unmatched. Germline V gene data show CDR1 as SGHTA and CDR2 as FQGNSA. The CDR3 loop is CASSQGLAVDNEQFF. The CDR3 bases are TGTGCCAGCAGCCAGGGACTAGCGGTTGACAATGAGCAGTTCTTC.

This chain links TRBV5-1 with TRBJ1-1, with D maybe TRBD1 (6 bases). V was pared by 4 bases and J by 7 bases, with 11 bases between. Per germline, CDR1 SGHRS and CDR2 YFSETQ. This CDR3 region has 12 residues. The CDR3 nucleotides are TGCGCCAGCAGCCAAGGACAGAGTGAAGCTTTCTTT. Its translation: CASSQGQSEAFF.

In this sample, this clonotype turned up a few times. This sequence joins TRBV27 and TRBJ1-1; possible D gene TRBD1, 6 bases. V was pared by 4 bases and J by 5 bases, with 11 bases between. CDR1 is MNHEY, CDR2 SMNVEV, per germline (reference sequence). The CDR3 spans 13 residues. This chain's CDR3 is CASSYRVWTEAFF. CDR3 in DNA: TGTGCCAGCAGTTACAGGGTATGGACTGAAGCTTTCTTT.

This clonotype was seen once. A much bigger clone sits one base away, suggesting this may be a read error. The chain uses TRBV20-1 and TRBJ1-5; perhaps TRBD1 as D (6 bases). Germline V gives CDR1 DFQATT, CDR2 SNEGSKA (reference sequence). The CDR3 totals 13 residues. CDR3 coding DNA: TGCAGTGCTGTAAGGGGGAGAGATCAGCCCCAGCCTTTT. Translating it yields CSAVRGRDQPQPF.

In its sample, this clonotype was seen many times. The chain recombines TRBV11-2 with TRBJ2-3, with unresolved D. The V gene lost 5 bases and the J gene lost 8 bases, with 8 bases spanning the gap. Looked up from germline, CDR1 is SGHAT and CDR2 is FQNNGV. This CDR3 is built from 11 residues. As DNA, the CDR3 is TGTGCCAGCAGCGAAGGGCCTACGCAGTATTTT. Protein sequence: CASSEGPTQYF.

In this sample, this clonotype turned up many times. The J gene is TRBJ1-2, the V gene TRBV20-1; a weak D match, TRBD1 (5 bases). CDR1 and CDR2 from the germline V gene are DFQATT and SNEGSKA (reference sequence). The CDR3 consists of 14 residues. V gave up 7 bases and J gave up 0 bases, with 15 bases separating them. The CDR3 loop reads CSGSPQGSNYGYTF. CDR3 bases: TGCAGTGGTTCCCCCCAGGGCTCTAACTATGGCTACACCTTC.

This clonotype was recorded a few times. V usage is TRBV20-1 and J usage is TRBJ2-7, with a weak D call TRBD2 (6 bases). The CDR3 has 15 amino acids. The V end was cut by 3 bases, the J end by 5 bases, with 20 bases between. Germline assignment: CDR1 DFQATT and CDR2 SNEGSKA (reference sequence). DNA of the CDR3: TGCAGTGCTAGTCTCGCCGGCGCGGGGCGCGACGAGCAGTACTTC. It encodes CSASLAGAGRDEQYF.

This clonotype has more than one count but fewer than ten. The CDR3 sequence: CASSLGGTSGSGEQFF. CDR3 in DNA: TGTGCCAGCAGCTTAGGAGGGACTAGCGGGAGCGGTGAGCAGTTCTTC. The chain links TRBV7-2 to TRBJ2-1, with TRBD2 matching over 14 bases. CDR3 size: 16 residues. Trimming cost V 1 base and J 9 bases; bases outside gene matches: 5. In germline, CDR1 is SGHTA, CDR2 FQGNSA.

There are many counts of this clonotype. The chain combines TRBV12-3 or TRBV12-4 with TRBJ1-5; a weak D match, TRBD1 (5 bases). The CDR3 extends over 14 amino acids. V lost 7 bases, J lost 5 bases, and 15 bases lay in between. The CDR3: CASTLGQGDQPQHF. The CDR3 region has the DNA TGTGCCAGCACCCTGGGGCAAGGGGATCAGCCCCAGCATTTT.

At least ten counts were recorded for this clonotype. J is TRBJ2-5 and V is TRBV20-1, with D possibly matching TRBD1 (6 bases). Germline V gene sequence: CDR1 DFQATT, CDR2 SNEGSKA (reference sequence). CDR3 length equals 13 residues. Trimming cost V 5 bases and J 1 base, with 11 bases left between them. CDR3 protein: CSAFEDSQETQYF. CDR3 sequence (DNA): TGCAGTGCTTTCGAGGACAGCCAAGAGACCCAGTACTTC.

The chain couples TRBV10-3 to TRBJ2-1; D possibly matches TRBD1 or TRBD2 (5 bases each). This CDR3 is built from 13 residues. Per the germline V gene, CDR1 is ENHRY and CDR2 is SYGVKD. The V end lost 8 bases, the J end lost 2 bases, and 10 bases lay between the germline ends. In DNA, the CDR3 is TGTGCCATCCAAGGGGACCCCTACAATGAGCAGTTCTTC. Its translation: CAIQGDPYNEQFF.

This clonotype was seen a few times. The chain has TRBV6-1 and TRBJ2-1; TRBD2 matches 10 bases. This CDR3 spans 17 amino acids. The germline V gene encodes CDR1 MNHNS and CDR2 SASEGT. The ends lost 4 bases at V and 2 bases at J; junction bases unmatched: 8. The CDR3 nucleotides are TGTGCCAGCAGTGCACTTAGCGGGGGGCCTGCCTACAATGAGCAGTTCTTC. The encoded protein is CASSALSGGPAYNEQFF.

This clonotype showed up many times. The rearrangement joins TRBV2 to TRBJ2-1; the match to TRBD1 covers 9 bases. The CDR3 length is 16 residues. Unmatched junction bases numbered 4, after V lost 3 bases and J lost 1 base. CDR1 SNHLY and CDR2 FYNNEI come from the germline V gene. The CDR3 nucleotides are TGTGCCAGCAGTGACCCGGGACAGGGTTCCTACAATGAGCAGTTCTTC. Protein sequence: CASSDPGQGSYNEQFF.

This clonotype was counted between two and nine times. V gene TRBV12-3 or TRBV12-4 combines with J gene TRBJ2-7; D is unresolved. V gave up 5 bases and J gave up 3 bases, with 8 bases separating them. This CDR3 spans 12 amino acids. CDR3 nucleotide sequence: TGTGCCAGCAGTCTCTTCTACTACGAGCAGTACTTC. It translates to CASSLFYYEQYF.

This clonotype appeared many times. The chain carries TRBV20-1 and TRBJ2-1; 7 nucleotides align to TRBD2. Germline assignment: CDR1 DFQATT and CDR2 SNEGSKA (reference sequence). The CDR3 extends over 14 amino acids. V shed 5 bases and J 8 bases; nucleotides not matched to a gene: 12. CDR3 sequence reads: CSAPEREQQYEQFF. DNA for the CDR3: TGCAGTGCTCCCGAGCGGGAACAACAATATGAGCAGTTCTTC.